Given below is one T cell receptor (beta chain) in context. Its antigen is still unknown. This entry is derived from a study of PD-L1 blockade in urothelial cancer. The CDR3 contains 15 residues. The germline gives CDR1 SGHRS, CDR2 YFSETQ. The ends were cut back, 3 bases at V and 7 bases at J, with 19 bases in the middle. Whole-study results and caveats: Patients who had durable benefit saw their tumor-associated blood clones expand more at 3 weeks.

Patients in the study were battling locally advanced or metastatic urothelial carcinoma. Templates that were synthetic TCR analogs were spiked into each PCR. Assay: immunoSEQ multiplex PCR; the TCRdb copy retains only in-frame clones and omits some. The sample contains about 100,000 clones, over 80% of which appear only once. The sequence derives from a woman aged 80 or over with urothelial cancer. This chain links TRBV5-1 with TRBJ2-5, with a possible D match to TRBD2 (5 bases). The sample here was PBMCs, taken around atezolizumab (anti-PD-L1) treatment. CDR3 in amino acids: CASSWVHRELGTQYF. The CDR3 DNA sequence: TGCGCCAGCAGCTGGGTTCACCGGGAACTTGGGACCCAGTACTTC.